This TCR beta chain came from a study of shared clonotypes between healthy human individuals. The split of CD4+ cells yielded CD45RA+ naive and CD45RA-negative memory subsets. In germline, CDR1 is MDHEN, CDR2 SYDVKM. The CDR3 loop spans 12 amino acids. V lost 8 bases, J lost 5 bases, and 9 bases lay in between. The table came from immunoSEQ multiplex PCR; TCRdb's copy has only in-frame clones and leaves some out. The sample carries over a million clones, roughly 97% recorded once. This sequence originates from a man aged 25 to 40 in good health. The chain carries TRBV28 and TRBJ2-2; tentatively, D is TRBD2 (5 bases). The material sequenced was naive CD4+ T cells sorted from blood. Subset indicated: CD45RA+ positively selected. CDR3 nucleotides: TGTGCCAGCGATAGGAGGACCGGGGAGCTGTTTTTT. Protein: CASDRRTGELFF.